Listed below are T cell receptor beta chains from one sample, sequenced in a study of response to subunit inactivated influenza vaccine. TCRdb passed the RT-PCR reads through MiXCR, listing each CDR3 protein once. The table shows 400,000 to 650,000 distinct CDR3 sequences, with 7.2% occurring only once. The sequencing here drew on PBMCs from blood, taken approximately 25 months after vaccination. These receptors came from a man aged 50-75 years who received an inactivated influenza vaccine. Both conserved end residues are trimmed from each CDR3. D genes are given only for firm matches.

cdr3_aa j_call d_call v_call
ASSLEAGGLY TRBJ2-7 TRBD2 TRBV7-9
ASSWDRNPNSPLH TRBJ1-6 TRBD1 TRBV5-1
ASSQTSGAVRETQY TRBJ2-5 TRBD2 TRBV27
ASSLRRGGGALDTQY TRBJ2-3 TRBD2 TRBV5-4
SARAASGFVTDTQY TRBJ2-3 TRBD2 TRBV20-1
ASSTQQGDNSPLH TRBJ1-6 TRBD1 TRBV6-1
ASPLEGPHEQY TRBJ2-7 NA TRBV23-1
ASRGGGPGNEQF TRBJ2-1 TRBD2 TRBV12-3/TRBV12-4
ASSLFSGEQF TRBJ2-1 NA TRBV28
ASIRAGDVGSPLH TRBJ1-6 NA TRBV13
ASSFSTYEQY TRBJ2-7 NA TRBV12-3/TRBV12-4
ATTSGTSGTGELF TRBJ2-2 TRBD2 TRBV24-1
ASSRTGVGNQPQH TRBJ1-5 TRBD1 TRBV28
ASSPGTGAGDTQY TRBJ2-3 TRBD1 TRBV7-7
SVEDPTGYYEQY TRBJ2-7 TRBD1 TRBV29-1
ASSLYGSQETQY TRBJ2-5 NA TRBV28
ASSGGAKNIQY TRBJ2-4 NA TRBV9